Listed below are T cell receptor beta chains from one sample, sequenced in a study of T cells in placental villitis. Profiling relied on immunoSEQ multiplex PCR, and the TCRdb table lists in-frame clones only, not all of them. The table includes 300 to 350 clones, approximately 95% detected once. The sequenced material came from placental tissue containing maternal and fetal cells. Source of these receptors: a human donor in good health; the placental T cells may come from both mother and fetus. The CDR3 runs from the conserved cysteine through the conserved F or W. A D gene is named only where the DNA matches it firmly. Some rows mark clone size as missing; the rest say once, few, many or name a class of expanded clone.

>once|14|TRBD1|TRBJ2-7|TRBV10-1
CASSEVGTGDEQYF
TGCGCCAGCAGTGAGGTCGGGACAGGGGACGAGCAGTACTTC
>-|15|-|TRBJ2-2|TRBV12-2
CASRLGTGNTEELFF
TGTGCAAGTCGCTTAGGGACAGGTAACACCGAGGAGCTGTTTTTT
>-|12|-|TRBJ2-3|TRBV6-5
CASSRSEGTQYF
TGTGCCAGCAGTCGGTCGGAGGGAACGCAGTATTTT
>-|14|TRBD2|TRBJ2-4|TRBV5-4
CASSSGLAGDIQYF
TGTGCCAGCAGCTCGGGACTAGCGGGGGACATTCAGTACTTC
>-|13|-|TRBJ2-2|TRBV2
CASSEGRTGELFF
TGTGCCAGCAGTGAAGGGCGCACCGGGGAGCTGTTTTTT
>once|15|TRBD2|TRBJ2-1|TRBV5-1
CASSLTSGSYNEQFF
TGCGCCAGCAGCTTGACTAGCGGCTCCTACAATGAGCAGTTCTTC
>-|12|-|TRBJ2-7|TRBV5-6
CASSSGGYEQYF
TGTGCCAGCAGCTCCGGGGGCTACGAGCAGTACTTC
>-|15|-|TRBJ2-7|TRBV7-9
CASSAAQGLAHEQYF
TGTGCCAGCAGCGCCGCACAGGGACTGGCTCACGAGCAGTACTTC
>-|14|-|TRBJ1-1|TRBV27
CASSLSPKNTEAFF
TGTGCCAGCAGTTTAAGTCCAAAGAACACTGAAGCTTTCTTT
>-|15|TRBD1|TRBJ1-4|TRBV4-1
CASSRLGQGNEKLFF
TGCGCCAGCAGCCGGCTGGGACAGGGCAATGAAAAACTGTTTTTT
>-|14|TRBD2|TRBJ2-1|TRBV4-1
CASSRGGSYNEQFF
TGCGCCAGCAGTCGGGGCGGGAGTTATAATGAGCAGTTCTTC
>-|16|-|TRBJ1-2|TRBV7-8
CASSQGVVTANYGYTF
TGTGCCAGCAGCCAGGGTGTAGTGACTGCTAACTATGGCTACACCTTC
>-|12|-|TRBJ2-5|TRBV14
CASSQGRVTQYF
TGTGCCAGCAGCCAAGGAAGGGTGACCCAGTACTTC
>-|14|TRBD1|TRBJ2-7|TRBV19
CASTPGTGDYEQYF
TGTGCCAGTACCCCCGGGACAGGGGACTACGAGCAGTACTTC
>-|16|TRBD2|TRBJ2-7|TRBV4-2
CASSHDGTSGVYEQYF
TGTGCCAGCAGCCATGACGGGACTAGCGGGGTCTACGAGCAGTACTTC